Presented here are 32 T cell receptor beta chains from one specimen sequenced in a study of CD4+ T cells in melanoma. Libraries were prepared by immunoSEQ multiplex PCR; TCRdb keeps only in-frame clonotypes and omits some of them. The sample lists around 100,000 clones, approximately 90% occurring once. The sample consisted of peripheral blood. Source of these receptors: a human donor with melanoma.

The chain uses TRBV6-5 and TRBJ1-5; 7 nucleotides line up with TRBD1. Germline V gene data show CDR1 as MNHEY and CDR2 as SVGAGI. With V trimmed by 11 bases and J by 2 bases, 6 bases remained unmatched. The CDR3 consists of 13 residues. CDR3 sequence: CASRGRGNQPQHF. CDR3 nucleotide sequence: TGTGCCTCCAGGGGGAGGGGCAATCAGCCCCAGCATTTT.

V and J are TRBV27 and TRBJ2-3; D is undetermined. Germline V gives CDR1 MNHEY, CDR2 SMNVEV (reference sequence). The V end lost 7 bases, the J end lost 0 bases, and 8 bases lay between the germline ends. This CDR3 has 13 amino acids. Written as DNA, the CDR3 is TGTGCCAGCAAAGGGATTAGCACAGATACGCAGTATTTT. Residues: CASKGISTDTQYF.

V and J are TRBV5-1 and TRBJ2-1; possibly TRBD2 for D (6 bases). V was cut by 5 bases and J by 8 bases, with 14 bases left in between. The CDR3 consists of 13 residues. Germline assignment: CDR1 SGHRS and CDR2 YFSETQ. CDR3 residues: CASSLPGSDEQFF. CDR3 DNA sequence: TGCGCCAGCAGTCTGCCCGGGAGCGATGAGCAGTTCTTC.

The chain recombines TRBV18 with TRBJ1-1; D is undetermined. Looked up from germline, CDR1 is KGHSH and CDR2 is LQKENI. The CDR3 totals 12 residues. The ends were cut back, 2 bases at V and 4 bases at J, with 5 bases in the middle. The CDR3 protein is CASSPRATEAFF. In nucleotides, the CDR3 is TGTGCCAGCTCACCAAGGGCCACTGAAGCTTTCTTT.

The CDR3 sequence: CASSQGDSGYEQYF. The CDR3 DNA is TGCGCCAGCAGCCAAGGGGACTCGGGCTACGAGCAGTACTTC. The chain carries TRBV4-1 and TRBJ2-7; weak D call: TRBD2 (6 bases). The V gene's germline CDR1 is MGHRA and CDR2 YSYEKL. V was shortened by 1 base and J by 3 bases, with 10 bases between the two germline ends. The CDR3 has 14 amino acids.

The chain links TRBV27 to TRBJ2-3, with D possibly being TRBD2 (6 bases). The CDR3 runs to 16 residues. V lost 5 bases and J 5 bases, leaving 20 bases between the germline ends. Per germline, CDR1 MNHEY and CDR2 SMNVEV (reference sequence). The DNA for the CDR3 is TGTGCCAGCAGTACCCGCCGCCAGGGAGGTGGAGATACGCAGTATTTT. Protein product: CASSTRRQGGGDTQYF.

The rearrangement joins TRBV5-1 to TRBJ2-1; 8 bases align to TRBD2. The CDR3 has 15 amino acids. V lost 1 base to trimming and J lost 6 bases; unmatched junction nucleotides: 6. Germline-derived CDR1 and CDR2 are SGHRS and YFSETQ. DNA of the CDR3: TGCGCCAGCAGCTTGCTTGGGACTAGGGGCAATGAGCAGTTCTTC. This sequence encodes CASSLLGTRGNEQFF.

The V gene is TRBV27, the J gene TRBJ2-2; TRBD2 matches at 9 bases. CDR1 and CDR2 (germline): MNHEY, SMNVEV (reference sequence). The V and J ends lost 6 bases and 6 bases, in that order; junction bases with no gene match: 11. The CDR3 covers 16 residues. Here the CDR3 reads CASSNPAGGVPGELFF. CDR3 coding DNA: TGTGCCAGCAGCAACCCGGCGGGGGGGGTTCCCGGGGAGCTGTTTTTT.

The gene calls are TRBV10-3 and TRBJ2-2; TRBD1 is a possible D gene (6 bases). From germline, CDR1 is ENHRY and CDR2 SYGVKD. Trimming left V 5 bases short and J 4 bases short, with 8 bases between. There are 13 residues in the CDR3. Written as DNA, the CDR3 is TGTGCCATCAGTACAGGGTTCACCGGGGAGCTGTTTTTT. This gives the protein CAISTGFTGELFF.

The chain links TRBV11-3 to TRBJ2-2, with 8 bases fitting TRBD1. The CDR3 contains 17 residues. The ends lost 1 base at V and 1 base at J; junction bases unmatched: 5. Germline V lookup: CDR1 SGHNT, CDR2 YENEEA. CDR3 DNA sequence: TGTGCCAGCAGCTTAGGCGACAGGGGATTGAACACCGGGGAGCTGTTTTTT. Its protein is CASSLGDRGLNTGELFF.

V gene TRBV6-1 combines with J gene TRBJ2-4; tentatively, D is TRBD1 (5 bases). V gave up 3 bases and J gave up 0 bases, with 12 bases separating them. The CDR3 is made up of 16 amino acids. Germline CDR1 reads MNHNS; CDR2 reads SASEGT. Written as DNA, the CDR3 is TGTGCCAGCAGTGAGGGGCAGGGCCTAGCCAAAAACATTCAGTACTTC. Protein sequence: CASSEGQGLAKNIQYF.

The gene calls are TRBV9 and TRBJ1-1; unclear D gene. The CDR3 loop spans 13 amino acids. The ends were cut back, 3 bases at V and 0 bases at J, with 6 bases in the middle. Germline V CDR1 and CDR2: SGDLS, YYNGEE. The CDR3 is CASSAHMNTEAFF. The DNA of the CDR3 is TGTGCCAGCAGCGCCCATATGAACACTGAAGCTTTCTTT.

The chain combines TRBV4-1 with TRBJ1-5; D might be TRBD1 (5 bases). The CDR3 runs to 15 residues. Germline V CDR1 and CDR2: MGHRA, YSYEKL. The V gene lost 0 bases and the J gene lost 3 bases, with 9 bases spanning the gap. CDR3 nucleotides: TGCGCCAGCAGCCAAGACCGGGGCTCCAATCAGCCCCAGCATTTT. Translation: CASSQDRGSNQPQHF.

DNA of the CDR3: TGCGCCAGCAGTGTGGTGAGAGGCTACACCTTC. This encodes CASSVVRGYTF. The J gene is TRBJ1-2, the V gene TRBV10-1, with unresolved D. The V end lost 4 bases, the J end lost 8 bases, and 8 bases lay between the germline ends. Germline V CDR1 and CDR2: WNHNN, SYGVQD (reference sequence). This CDR3 is built from 11 residues.

The CDR3 nucleotides read TGTGCCAGCGGGGACAGGGAGAGCGGGGAGCTGTTTTTT. It is translated as CASGDRESGELFF. The chain joins TRBV27 to TRBJ2-2, with TRBD1 identical over 9 bases. In germline, CDR1 is MNHEY, CDR2 SMNVEV (reference sequence). With V trimmed by 8 bases and J by 7 bases, 5 bases remained unmatched. The length of the CDR3 is 13 residues.

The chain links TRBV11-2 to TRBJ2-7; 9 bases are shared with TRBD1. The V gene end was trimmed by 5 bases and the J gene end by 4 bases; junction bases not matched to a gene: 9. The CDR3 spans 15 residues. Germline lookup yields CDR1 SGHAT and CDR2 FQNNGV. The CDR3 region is CASSLGTGSLYEQYF. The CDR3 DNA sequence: TGTGCCAGCAGCCTCGGGACAGGGTCTTTATACGAGCAGTACTTC.

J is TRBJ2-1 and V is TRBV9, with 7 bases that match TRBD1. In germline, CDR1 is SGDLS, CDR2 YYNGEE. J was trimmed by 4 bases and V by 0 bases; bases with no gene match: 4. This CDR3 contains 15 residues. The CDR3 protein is CASSVGVTGYNEQFF. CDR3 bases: TGTGCCAGCAGCGTAGGGGTGACAGGGTACAATGAGCAGTTCTTC.

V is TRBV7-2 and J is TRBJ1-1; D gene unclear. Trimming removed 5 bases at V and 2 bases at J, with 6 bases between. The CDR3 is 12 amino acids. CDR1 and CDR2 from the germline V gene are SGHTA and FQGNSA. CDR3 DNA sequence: TGTGCCAGCAGCCAACCAAACACTGAAGCTTTCTTT. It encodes CASSQPNTEAFF. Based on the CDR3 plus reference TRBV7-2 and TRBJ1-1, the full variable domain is GAGVSQSPSNKVTEKGKDVELRCDPISGHTALYWYRQSLGQGLEFLIYFQGNSAPDKSGLPSDRFSAERTGGSVSTLTIQRTQQEDSAVYLCASSQPNTEAFFGQGTRLTVV.

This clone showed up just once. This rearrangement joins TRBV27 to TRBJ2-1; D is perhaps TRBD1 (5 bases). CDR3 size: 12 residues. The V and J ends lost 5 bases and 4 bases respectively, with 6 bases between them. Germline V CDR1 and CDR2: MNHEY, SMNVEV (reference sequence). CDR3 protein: CASSRQYNEQFF. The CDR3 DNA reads TGTGCCAGCAGTCGACAGTACAATGAGCAGTTCTTC.

The CDR3 loop reads CASSQSVHEQYF. The CDR3 nucleotides are TGTGCCAGCAGCCAAAGTGTCCACGAGCAGTACTTC. The chain employs TRBV14 and TRBJ2-7; D not resolved. CDR1 SGHDN and CDR2 FVKESK come from the germline V gene. V lost 2 bases and J lost 5, with 7 bases in between. CDR3 length: 12 residues.

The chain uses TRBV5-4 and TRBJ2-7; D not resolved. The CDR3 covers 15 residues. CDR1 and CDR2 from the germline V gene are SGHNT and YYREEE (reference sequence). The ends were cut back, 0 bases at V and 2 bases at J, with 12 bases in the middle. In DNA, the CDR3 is TGTGCCAGCAGCTTGGGGCAGCGTGGGACCTACGAGCAGTACTTC. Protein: CASSLGQRGTYEQYF.

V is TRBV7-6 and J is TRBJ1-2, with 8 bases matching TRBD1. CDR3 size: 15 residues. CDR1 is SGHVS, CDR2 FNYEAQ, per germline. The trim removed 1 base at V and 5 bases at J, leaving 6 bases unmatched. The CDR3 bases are TGTGCCAGCAGCTTAGATCAGGGGGCGCGGTATGGCTACACCTTC. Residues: CASSLDQGARYGYTF.

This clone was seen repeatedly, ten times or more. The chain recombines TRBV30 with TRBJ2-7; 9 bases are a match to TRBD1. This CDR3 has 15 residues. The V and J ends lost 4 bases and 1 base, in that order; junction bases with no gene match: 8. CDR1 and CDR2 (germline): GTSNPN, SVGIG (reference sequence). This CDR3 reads CAWMNRDRVSYEQYF. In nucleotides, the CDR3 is TGTGCCTGGATGAACCGGGACAGGGTTTCCTACGAGCAGTACTTC.

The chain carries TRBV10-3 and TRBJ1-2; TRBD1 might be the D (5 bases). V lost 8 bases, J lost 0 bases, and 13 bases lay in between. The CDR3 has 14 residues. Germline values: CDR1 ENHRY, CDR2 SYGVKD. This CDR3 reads CAIGGRLANYGYTF. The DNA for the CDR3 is TGTGCCATCGGGGGACGGCTAGCTAACTATGGCTACACCTTC.

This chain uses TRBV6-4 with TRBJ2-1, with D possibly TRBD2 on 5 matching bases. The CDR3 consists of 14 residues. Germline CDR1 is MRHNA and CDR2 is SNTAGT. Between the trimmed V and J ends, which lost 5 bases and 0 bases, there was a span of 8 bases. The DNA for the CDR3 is TGTGCCAGCAGTTTAAGCGGCTCCTACAATGAGCAGTTCTTC. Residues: CASSLSGSYNEQFF.

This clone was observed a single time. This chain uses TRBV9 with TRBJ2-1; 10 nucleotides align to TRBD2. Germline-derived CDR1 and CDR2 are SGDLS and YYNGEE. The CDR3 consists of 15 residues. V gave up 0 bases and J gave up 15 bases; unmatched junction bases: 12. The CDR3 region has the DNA TGTGCCAGCAGCGTAGCCCCTAGCGGGAGTTTCGATGTGTTCTTC. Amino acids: CASSVAPSGSFDVFF.

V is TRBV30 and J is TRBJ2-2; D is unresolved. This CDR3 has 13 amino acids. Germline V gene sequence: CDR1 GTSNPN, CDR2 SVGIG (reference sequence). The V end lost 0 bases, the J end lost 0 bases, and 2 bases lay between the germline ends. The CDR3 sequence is CAWSVTNTGELFF. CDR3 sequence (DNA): TGTGCCTGGAGTGTTACGAACACCGGGGAGCTGTTTTTT.

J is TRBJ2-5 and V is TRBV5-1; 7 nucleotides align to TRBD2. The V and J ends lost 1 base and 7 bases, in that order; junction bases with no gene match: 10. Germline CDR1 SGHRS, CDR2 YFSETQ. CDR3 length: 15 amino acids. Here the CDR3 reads CASSLIRTSEGTQYF. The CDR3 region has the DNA TGCGCCAGCAGCTTGATCCGTACTAGCGAGGGGACCCAGTACTTC.

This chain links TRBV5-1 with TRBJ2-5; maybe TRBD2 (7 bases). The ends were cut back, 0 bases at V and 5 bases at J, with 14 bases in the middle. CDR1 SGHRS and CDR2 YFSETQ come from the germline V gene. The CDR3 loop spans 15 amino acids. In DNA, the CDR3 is TGCGCCAGCAGCTTGGTTGCGGGGGCGGGGGAGACCCAGTACTTC. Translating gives CASSLVAGAGETQYF. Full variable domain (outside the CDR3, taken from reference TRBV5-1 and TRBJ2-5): KAGVTQTPRYLIKTRGQQVTLSCSPISGHRSVSWYQQTPGQGLQFLFEYFSETQRNKGNFPGRFSGRQFSNSRSEMNVSTLELGDSALYLCASSLVAGAGETQYFGPGTRLLVL.

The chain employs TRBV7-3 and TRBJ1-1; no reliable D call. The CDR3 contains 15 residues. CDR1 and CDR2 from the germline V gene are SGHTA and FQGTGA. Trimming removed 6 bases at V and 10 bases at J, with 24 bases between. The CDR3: CASRHSPNGSPVAFF. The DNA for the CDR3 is TGTGCCAGCAGACATAGCCCTAACGGGTCGCCAGTAGCTTTCTTT.

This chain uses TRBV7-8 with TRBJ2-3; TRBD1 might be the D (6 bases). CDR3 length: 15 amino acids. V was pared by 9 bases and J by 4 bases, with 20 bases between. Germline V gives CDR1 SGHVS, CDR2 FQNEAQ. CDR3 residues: CASNPQGHAADTQYF. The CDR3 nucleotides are TGTGCCAGTAATCCCCAGGGACACGCGGCAGATACGCAGTATTTT.

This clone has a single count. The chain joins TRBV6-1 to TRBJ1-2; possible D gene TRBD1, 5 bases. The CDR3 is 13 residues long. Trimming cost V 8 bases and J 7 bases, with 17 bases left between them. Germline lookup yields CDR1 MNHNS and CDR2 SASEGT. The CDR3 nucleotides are TGTGCCAGCGAACCCAGGACAAGGTCTGGCTACACCTTC. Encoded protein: CASEPRTRSGYTF.